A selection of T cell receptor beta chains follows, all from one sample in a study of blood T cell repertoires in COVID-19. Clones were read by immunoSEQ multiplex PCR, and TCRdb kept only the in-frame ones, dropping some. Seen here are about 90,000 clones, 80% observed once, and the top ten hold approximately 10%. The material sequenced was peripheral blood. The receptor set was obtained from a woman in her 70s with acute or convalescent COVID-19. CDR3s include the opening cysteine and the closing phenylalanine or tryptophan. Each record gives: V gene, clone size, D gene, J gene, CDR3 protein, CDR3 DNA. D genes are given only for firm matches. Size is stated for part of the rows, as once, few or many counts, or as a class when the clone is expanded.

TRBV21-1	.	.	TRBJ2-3	CASSNLGERGGRTDTQYF	TGTGCCAGCAGCAATTTGGGAGAGCGGGGGGGAAGGACAGATACGCAGTATTTT
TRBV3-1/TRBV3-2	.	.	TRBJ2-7	CASSQGPPGQTYEQYF	TGTGCCAGCAGCCAAGGACCCCCGGGACAAACCTACGAGCAGTACTTC
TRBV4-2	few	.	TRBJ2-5	CASSQQESRETQYF	TGTGCCAGCAGCCAACAGGAAAGTCGAGAGACCCAGTACTTC
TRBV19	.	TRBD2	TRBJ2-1	CASSPSGRGSNEQFF	TGTGCCAGTAGCCCTAGCGGTCGAGGGTCCAATGAGCAGTTCTTC
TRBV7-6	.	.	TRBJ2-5	CASSLVRSGAPGETQYF	TGTGCCAGCAGCTTAGTTCGATCAGGGGCCCCAGGAGAGACCCAGTACTTC
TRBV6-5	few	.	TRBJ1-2	CASSYSTVLSNYGYTF	TGTGCCAGCAGTTACTCGACAGTTCTTTCTAACTATGGCTACACCTTC
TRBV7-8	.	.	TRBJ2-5	CASSAWDNKKETQYF	TGTGCCAGCAGCGCATGGGACAACAAAAAAGAGACCCAGTACTTC
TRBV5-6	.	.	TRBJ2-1	CASSLGGPSYNEQFF	TGTGCCAGCAGCTTGGGGGGCCCCTCCTACAATGAGCAGTTCTTC
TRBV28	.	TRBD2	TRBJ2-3	CASSSGTSGRAGDTQYF	TGTGCCAGCAGTTCCGGGACTAGCGGGAGGGCCGGAGATACGCAGTATTTT
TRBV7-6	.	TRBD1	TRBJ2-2	CASRLGTGRTGELFF	TGTGCCAGCAGGTTAGGGACAGGTCGCACCGGGGAGCTGTTTTTT
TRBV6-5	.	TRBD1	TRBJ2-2	CASERGQGRGELFF	TGTGCCAGCGAACGAGGACAGGGAAGAGGGGAGCTGTTTTTT
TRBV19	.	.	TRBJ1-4	CASSQIQSGEKLFF	TGTGCCAGTAGCCAGATCCAAAGTGGTGAAAAACTGTTTTTT
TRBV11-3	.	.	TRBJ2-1	CASSLGVNNEQFF	TGTGCCAGCAGCTTAGGTGTTAACAATGAGCAGTTCTTC
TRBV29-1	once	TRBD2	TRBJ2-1	CSVEEPRGARDEQFF	TGCAGCGTTGAAGAACCGCGGGGGGCTAGGGATGAGCAGTTCTTC
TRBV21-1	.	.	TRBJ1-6	CASSKAGRGNSPLHF	TGTGCCAGCAGCAAAGCAGGGAGGGGAAATTCACCCCTCCACTTT
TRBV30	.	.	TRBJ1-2	CAWRIIYGYTF	TGTGCCTGGAGAATCATCTATGGCTACACCTTC
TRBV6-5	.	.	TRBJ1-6	CASSYTGGTSPLHF	TGTGCCAGCAGTTACACGGGGGGGACTTCACCCCTCCACTTT
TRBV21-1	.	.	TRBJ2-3	CASSKKPGVSSTDTQYF	TGTGCCAGCAGCAAAAAGCCAGGGGTCTCTAGCACAGATACGCAGTATTTT
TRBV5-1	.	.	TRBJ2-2	CASSSEKRYTGELFF	TGCGCCAGCAGCTCGGAGAAACGGTACACCGGGGAGCTGTTTTTT
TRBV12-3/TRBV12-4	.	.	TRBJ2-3	CASSLDFPQRQYF	TGTGCCAGCAGTTTAGATTTCCCCCAGCGGCAGTATTTT
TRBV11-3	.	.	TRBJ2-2	CASSPGKGLATTGELFF	TGTGCCAGCAGCCCCGGAAAGGGGCTAGCGACCACCGGGGAGCTGTTTTTT
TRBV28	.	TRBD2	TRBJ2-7	CASSLLAGDSGEQYF	TGTGCCAGCAGTTTACTAGCGGGAGATTCGGGAGAGCAGTACTTC
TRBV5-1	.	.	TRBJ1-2	CASSLAGLRGYTF	TGCGCCAGCAGCTTGGCGGGTTTGCGGGGCTACACCTTC
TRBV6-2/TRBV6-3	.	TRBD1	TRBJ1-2	CASSPRRGQGNYGYTF	TGTGCCAGCAGTCCCCGCCGGGGACAGGGAAACTATGGCTACACCTTC
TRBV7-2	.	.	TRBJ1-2	CASSLGRAYGYTF	TGTGCCAGCAGCTTAGGCAGGGCCTATGGCTACACCTTC
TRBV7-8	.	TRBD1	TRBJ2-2	CASSRTSTGHPGELFF	TGTGCCAGCAGCCGGACCTCGACAGGGCACCCCGGGGAGCTGTTTTTT
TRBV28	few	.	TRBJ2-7	CASSLLSYEQYF	TGTGCCAGCAGTTTATTGTCTTACGAGCAGTACTTC
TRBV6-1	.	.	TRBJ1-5	CASSAQGSQPQHF	TGTGCCAGCAGTGCACAGGGAAGTCAGCCCCAGCATTTT
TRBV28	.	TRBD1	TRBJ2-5	CASRRQGRETQYF	TGTGCCAGCCGTCGACAGGGTCGGGAGACCCAGTACTTC
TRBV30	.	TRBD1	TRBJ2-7	CAWSIDRGEQYF	TGTGCCTGGAGCATCGACAGGGGTGAGCAGTACTTC
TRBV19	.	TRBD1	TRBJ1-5	CASSITGDQPQHF	TGTGCCAGTAGTATTACAGGGGACCAGCCCCAGCATTTT
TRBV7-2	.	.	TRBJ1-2	CASSLMTESGYTF	TGTGCCAGCAGCTTAATGACAGAGTCTGGCTACACCTTC
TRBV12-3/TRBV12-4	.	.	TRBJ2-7	CASSLGQGYEQYF	TGTGCCAGCAGTTTAGGGCAGGGCTACGAGCAGTACTTC
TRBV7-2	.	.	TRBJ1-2	CASSLAQGRYGYTF	TGTGCCAGCAGCTTAGCGCAGGGCCGCTATGGCTACACCTTC
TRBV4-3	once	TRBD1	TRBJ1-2	CASSQVGTGGNYGYTF	TGCGCCAGCAGCCAAGTGGGGACAGGGGGGAACTATGGCTACACCTTC
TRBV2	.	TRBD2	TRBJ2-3	CASSEANGGTSGRPTSTDTQYF	TGTGCCAGCAGTGAAGCCAACGGAGGGACTAGCGGGAGACCCACTAGCACAGATACGCAGTATTTT
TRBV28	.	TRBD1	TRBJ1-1	CASILTGTGGKAFF	TGTGCCAGCATTTTAACCGGGACAGGGGGCAAAGCTTTCTTT
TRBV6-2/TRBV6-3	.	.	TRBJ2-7	CASSARDIAYEQYF	TGTGCCAGCAGTGCCCGGGACATCGCCTACGAGCAGTACTTC
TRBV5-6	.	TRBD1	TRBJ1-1	CASSVGTGLMNTEAFF	TGTGCCAGCAGCGTGGGGACAGGTCTCATGAACACTGAAGCTTTCTTT